This is a list of T cell receptor beta chains from one sample in a study of T cells expressing NK-cell markers. Following a re-call of the 5' RACE reads, TCRdb has one entry per CDR3 protein and lacks DNA. This repertoire includes some 300,000 distinct CDR3 sequences. Sequencing used blood T cells: a sorted CD56 or NKG2C T cell subset, CD4+ or CD8+ T cells, or bulk PBMC T cells (not recorded which). Receptors were obtained from a man younger than 35 in good health. The CDR3 runs from the conserved cysteine through the conserved F or W. Fields, in order: V gene, J gene, CDR3 protein.

>TRBV12-3/TRBV12-4|TRBJ2-1
CASRRGTFNEQFF
>TRBV9|TRBJ2-6
CASSVSGQLNSGANVLTF
>TRBV10-3|TRBJ2-1
CAIRLQGLDEQFF
>TRBV12-3/TRBV12-4|TRBJ1-1
CASSFDRSGTEAFF
>TRBV5-1|TRBJ1-1
CASSSEGTEAFF
>TRBV24-1|TRBJ2-3
CATSDPTAGGPIDTQYF
>TRBV6-2/TRBV6-3|TRBJ2-3
CASTPFPRQGLNTQYF
>TRBV6-5|TRBJ2-1
CASSYALGGSSYNEQFF
>TRBV12-3/TRBV12-4|TRBJ1-1
CASSRTGVPMNTEAFF
>TRBV2|TRBJ2-3
CASSERADTQYF
>TRBV12-3/TRBV12-4|TRBJ2-3
CASSFGVYTQYF
>TRBV11-2|TRBJ2-7
CASSLGVGARGLFIDEQYF
>TRBV29-1|TRBJ2-1
CSVLIGTHNEQFF
>TRBV29-1|TRBJ2-1
CSALVVPHNEQFF
>TRBV4-2|TRBJ2-2
CASSQDPFSSGELFF
>TRBV4-2|TRBJ2-5
CASSQGTSQETQYF
>TRBV6-5|TRBJ2-7
CASSSSGSSYEQYF
>TRBV7-2|TRBJ1-5
CASSSRGRNQPQHF
>TRBV29-1|TRBJ2-1
CSVDRAANEQFF
>TRBV7-9|TRBJ2-1
CASSYPGDRYNEQFF
>TRBV24-1|TRBJ2-3
CATSDPSYRDTQYF
>TRBV7-3|TRBJ2-2
CASSLTDLNTGELFF
>TRBV19|TRBJ2-1
CASRSLSSYNEQFF
>TRBV6-2/TRBV6-3|TRBJ2-1
CASSYWVGRTGWYNEQFF
>TRBV20-1|TRBJ2-7
CSAREGTGKNYEQYF
>TRBV20-1|TRBJ2-1
CSAEGDWNNNEQFF
>TRBV20-1|TRBJ2-3
CSAYPTLVNTDTQYF
>TRBV20-1|TRBJ1-2
CSARGDRDYGYTF
>TRBV5-4|TRBJ2-1
CASSSPRGYNEQFF
>TRBV7-2|TRBJ1-4
CASSLVRGENEKLFF
>TRBV7-8|TRBJ2-2
CASSSLGRERAGELFF
>TRBV11-3|TRBJ2-3
CASSSPFEREGPDTQYF
>TRBV7-2|TRBJ2-4
CASSHPPGGYENIQYF
>TRBV12-5|TRBJ2-2
CASGLVRQLANTGELFF
>TRBV7-3|TRBJ1-2
CASSLKGTYGYTF
>TRBV6-1|TRBJ1-3
CACGARSGNTIYF
>TRBV7-2|TRBJ2-1
CASSLVSLADNEQFF
>TRBV28|TRBJ2-7
CASTGGGQREQYF
>TRBV18|TRBJ1-1
CASSRNQDRGNTEAFF
>TRBV7-8|TRBJ1-3
CASSPARVSYSGNTIYF
>TRBV20-1|TRBJ2-6
CSASEHSGANVLTF
>TRBV11-2|TRBJ2-7
CASRRLGRGEQYF
>TRBV6-1|TRBJ2-7
CASSPSLAGGREQYF
>TRBV5-1|TRBJ2-1
CASSSAPGLGDNEQFF
>TRBV20-1|TRBJ2-1
CSARNGRGSDEQFF
>TRBV5-1|TRBJ1-4
CASSLAGGEKLFF
>TRBV12-3/TRBV12-4|TRBJ1-5
CASSFRAGNINQPQHF